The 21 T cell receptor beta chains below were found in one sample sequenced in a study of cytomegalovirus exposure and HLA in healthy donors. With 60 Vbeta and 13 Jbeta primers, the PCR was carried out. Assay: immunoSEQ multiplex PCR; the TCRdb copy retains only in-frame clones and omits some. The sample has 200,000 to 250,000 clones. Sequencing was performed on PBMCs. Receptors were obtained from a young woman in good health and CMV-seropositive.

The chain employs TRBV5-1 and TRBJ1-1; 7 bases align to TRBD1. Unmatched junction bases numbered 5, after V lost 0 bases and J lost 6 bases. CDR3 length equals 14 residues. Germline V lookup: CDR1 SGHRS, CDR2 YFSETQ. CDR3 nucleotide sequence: TGCGCCAGCAGCTTGGCAGGGACAGCGGCTGAAGCTTTCTTT. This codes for CASSLAGTAAEAFF.

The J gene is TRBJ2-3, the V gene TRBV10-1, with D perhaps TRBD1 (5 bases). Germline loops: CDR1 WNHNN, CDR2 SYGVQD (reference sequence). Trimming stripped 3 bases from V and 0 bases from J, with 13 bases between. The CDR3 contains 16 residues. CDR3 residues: CASSDPHDSSTDTQYF. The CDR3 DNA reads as TGCGCCAGCAGTGATCCCCATGACAGTAGCACAGATACGCAGTATTTT.

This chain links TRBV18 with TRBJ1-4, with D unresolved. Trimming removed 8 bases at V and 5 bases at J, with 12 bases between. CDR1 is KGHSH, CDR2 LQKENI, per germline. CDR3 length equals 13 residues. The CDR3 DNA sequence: TGTGCCAGCGCAACAAGTAGCAATGAAAAACTGTTTTTT. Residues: CASATSSNEKLFF. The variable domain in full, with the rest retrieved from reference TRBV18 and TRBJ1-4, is NAGVMQNPRHLVRRRGQEARLRCSPMKGHSHVYWYRQLPEEGLKFMVYLQKENIIDESGMPKERFSAEFPKEGPSILRIQQVVRGDSAAYFCASATSSNEKLFFGSGTQLSVL.

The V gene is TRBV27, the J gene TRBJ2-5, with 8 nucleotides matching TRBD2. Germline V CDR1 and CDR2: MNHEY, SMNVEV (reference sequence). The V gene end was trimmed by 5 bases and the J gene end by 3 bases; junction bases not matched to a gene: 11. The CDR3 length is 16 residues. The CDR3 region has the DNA TGTGCCAGCAGTCGTTATAGCGGGATTCCAGAAGAGACCCAGTACTTC. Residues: CASSRYSGIPEETQYF.

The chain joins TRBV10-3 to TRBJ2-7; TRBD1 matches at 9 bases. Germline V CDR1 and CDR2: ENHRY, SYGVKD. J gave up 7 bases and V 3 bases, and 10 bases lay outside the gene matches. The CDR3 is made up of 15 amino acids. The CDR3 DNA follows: TGTGCCATCAGTGATCCCGGGACAGGGATGGGAGAGCAGTACTTC. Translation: CAISDPGTGMGEQYF.

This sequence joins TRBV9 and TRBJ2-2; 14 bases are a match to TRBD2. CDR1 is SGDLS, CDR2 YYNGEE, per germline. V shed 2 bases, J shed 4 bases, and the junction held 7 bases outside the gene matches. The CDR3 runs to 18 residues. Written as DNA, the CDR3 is TGTGCCAGCAGCGTTGGACTAGCGGGGGGTGCGGGCACCGGGGAGCTGTTTTTT. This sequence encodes CASSVGLAGGAGTGELFF.

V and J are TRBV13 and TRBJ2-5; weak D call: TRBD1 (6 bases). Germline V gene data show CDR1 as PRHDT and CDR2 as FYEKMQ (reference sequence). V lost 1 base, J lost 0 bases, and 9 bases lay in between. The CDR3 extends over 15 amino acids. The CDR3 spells CASSLEGENQETQYF. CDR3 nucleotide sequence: TGTGCCAGCAGCTTAGAGGGGGAGAACCAAGAGACCCAGTACTTC.

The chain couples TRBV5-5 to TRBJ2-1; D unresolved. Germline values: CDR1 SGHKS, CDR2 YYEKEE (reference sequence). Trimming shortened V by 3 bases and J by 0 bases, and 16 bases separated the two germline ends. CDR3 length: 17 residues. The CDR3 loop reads CASSSSNVLSSYNEQFF. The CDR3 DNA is TGTGCCAGCAGCTCCTCTAACGTCCTGAGCTCCTACAATGAGCAGTTCTTC.

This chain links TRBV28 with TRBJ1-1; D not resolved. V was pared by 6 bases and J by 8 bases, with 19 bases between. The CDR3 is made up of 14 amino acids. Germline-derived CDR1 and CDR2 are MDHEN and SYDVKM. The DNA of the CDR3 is TGTGCCAGCAGCCTAGGTACCGGGTGGAGAGAAGCTTTCTTT. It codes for CASSLGTGWREAFF.

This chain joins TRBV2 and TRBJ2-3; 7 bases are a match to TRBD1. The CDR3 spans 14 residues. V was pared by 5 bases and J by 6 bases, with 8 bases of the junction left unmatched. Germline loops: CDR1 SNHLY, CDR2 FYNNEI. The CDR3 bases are TGTGCCAGCAGTCTGACAGGGCGAGGGGATACGCAGTATTTT. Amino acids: CASSLTGRGDTQYF.

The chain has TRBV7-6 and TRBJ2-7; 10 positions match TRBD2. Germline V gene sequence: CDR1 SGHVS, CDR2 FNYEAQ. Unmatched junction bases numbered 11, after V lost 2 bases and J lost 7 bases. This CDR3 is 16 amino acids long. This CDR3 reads CASSLTASGRRDEQYF. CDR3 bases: TGTGCCAGCAGCTTAACTGCTAGCGGGAGACGGGATGAGCAGTACTTC.

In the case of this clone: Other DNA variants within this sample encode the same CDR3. In DNA form, the CDR3 reads TGTGCCAGCAGTTTGGCGGGTGCAGAGACCCAGTACTTC. It encodes CASSLAGAETQYF. The J gene is TRBJ2-5, the V gene TRBV27, with TRBD2 as a possible D gene (5 bases). The CDR3 contains 13 residues. CDR1 is MNHEY and CDR2 is SMNVEV in the germline V gene (reference sequence). V was cut by 3 bases and J by 4 bases, with 9 bases left in between.

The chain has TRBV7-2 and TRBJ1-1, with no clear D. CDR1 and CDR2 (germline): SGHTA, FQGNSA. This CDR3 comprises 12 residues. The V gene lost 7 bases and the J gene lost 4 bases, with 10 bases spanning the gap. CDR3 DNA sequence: TGTGCCAGCACCGGAGATAGCACTGAAGCTTTCTTT. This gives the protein CASTGDSTEAFF.

CDR3 amino acids: CASSSGQGSGNTIYF. The CDR3, as DNA: TGTGCCAGCAGCTCGGGACAGGGGTCTGGAAACACCATATATTTT. The V gene is TRBV7-7, the J gene TRBJ1-3, with 10 bases matching TRBD1. This CDR3 is built from 15 residues. CDR1 is SSHAT and CDR2 is FNYEAQ in the germline V gene (reference sequence). Trimming removed 4 bases from V and 1 base from J; junction bases left unmatched: 1.

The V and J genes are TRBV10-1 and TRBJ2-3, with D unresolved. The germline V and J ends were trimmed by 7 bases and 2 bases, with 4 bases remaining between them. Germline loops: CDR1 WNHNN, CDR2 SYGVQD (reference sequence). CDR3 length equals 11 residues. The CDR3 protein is CASTNTDTQYF. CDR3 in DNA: TGCGCCAGCACAAACACAGATACGCAGTATTTT.

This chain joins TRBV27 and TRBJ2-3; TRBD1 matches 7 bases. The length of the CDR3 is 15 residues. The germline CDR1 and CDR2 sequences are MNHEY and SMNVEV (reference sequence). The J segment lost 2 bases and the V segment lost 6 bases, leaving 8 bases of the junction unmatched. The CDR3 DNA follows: TGTGCCAGCAGCCCCAGAGGGACAGTCACAGATACGCAGTATTTT. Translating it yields CASSPRGTVTDTQYF.

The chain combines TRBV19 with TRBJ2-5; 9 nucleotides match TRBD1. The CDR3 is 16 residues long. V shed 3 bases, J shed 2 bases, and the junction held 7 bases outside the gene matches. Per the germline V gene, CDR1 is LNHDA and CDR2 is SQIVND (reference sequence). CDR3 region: CASSMIPGQGQETQYF. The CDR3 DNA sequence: TGTGCCAGTAGTATGATACCGGGACAGGGACAAGAGACCCAGTACTTC.

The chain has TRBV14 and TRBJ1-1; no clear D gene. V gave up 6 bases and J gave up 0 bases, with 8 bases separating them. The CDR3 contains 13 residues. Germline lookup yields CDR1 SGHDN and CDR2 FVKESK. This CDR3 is CASSTLMNTEAFF. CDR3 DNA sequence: TGTGCCAGCAGTACTCTTATGAACACTGAAGCTTTCTTT.

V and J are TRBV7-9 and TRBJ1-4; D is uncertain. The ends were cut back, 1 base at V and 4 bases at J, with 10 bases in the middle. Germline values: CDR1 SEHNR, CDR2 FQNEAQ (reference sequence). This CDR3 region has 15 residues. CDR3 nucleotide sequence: TGTGCCAGCAGCTTAGTAGATGGAGTTAATGAAAAACTGTTTTTT. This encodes CASSLVDGVNEKLFF. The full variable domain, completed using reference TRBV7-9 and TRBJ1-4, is DTGVSQNPRHKITKRGQNVTFRCDPISEHNRLYWYRQTLGQGPEFLTYFQNEAQLEKSRLLSDRFSAERPKGSFSTLEIQRTEQGDSAMYLCASSLVDGVNEKLFFGSGTQLSVL.

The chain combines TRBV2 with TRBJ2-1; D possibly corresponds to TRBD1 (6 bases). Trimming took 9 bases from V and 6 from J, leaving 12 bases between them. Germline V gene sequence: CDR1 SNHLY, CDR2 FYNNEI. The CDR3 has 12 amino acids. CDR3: CARSTGGNEQFF. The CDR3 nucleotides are TGTGCCAGGTCGACAGGAGGCAATGAGCAGTTCTTC.

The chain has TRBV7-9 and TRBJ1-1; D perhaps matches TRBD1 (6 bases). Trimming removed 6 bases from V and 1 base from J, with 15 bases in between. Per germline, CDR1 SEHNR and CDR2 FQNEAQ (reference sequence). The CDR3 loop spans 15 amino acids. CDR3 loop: CASRPAQGSNTEAFF. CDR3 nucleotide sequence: TGTGCCAGCAGACCTGCCCAGGGGTCGAACACTGAAGCTTTCTTT.